Presented here are 6 T cell receptor beta chains from one specimen sequenced in a study of shared clonotypes between healthy human individuals. Produced via immunoSEQ multiplex PCR; TCRdb's table is partial and in-frame only. The table has roughly 2 million clones, roughly 95% seen once. The sample was naive CD4+ T cells sorted from blood. The sample's subset: CD45RA+ positively selected. These receptors were taken from a man aged 18 to 29 in good health.

The chain couples TRBV28 to TRBJ1-1, with 7 positions matching TRBD1. Trimming at V came to 6 bases and at J to 4 bases, leaving 5 bases not matched to a gene. Looked up from germline, CDR1 is MDHEN and CDR2 is SYDVKM. This CDR3 is built from 13 residues. For the CDR3, the DNA is TGTGCCAGCAGAGACAGGGTGATCACTGAAGCTTTCTTT. Translating it yields CASRDRVITEAFF.

This chain joins TRBV2 and TRBJ1-4; D not resolved. The CDR3 length is 12 residues. Germline assignment: CDR1 SNHLY and CDR2 FYNNEI. Trimming cost V 3 bases and J 10 bases, with 9 bases left between them. The CDR3, as DNA: TGTGCCAGCAGTGAGTCATCGGGAAAACTGTTTTTT. Protein sequence: CASSESSGKLFF.

V gene TRBV5-6 combines with J gene TRBJ2-7, with no clear D. The CDR3 is 13 residues long. Per germline, CDR1 SGHDT and CDR2 YYEEEE. Trimming cost V 3 bases and J 0 bases, with 7 bases left between them. DNA of the CDR3: TGTGCCAGCAGCTCGACTTCCTCCTACGAGCAGTACTTC. Encoded protein: CASSSTSSYEQYF. The full variable domain, with the rest looked up from reference TRBV5-6 and TRBJ2-7, is DAGVTQSPTHLIKTRGQQVTLRCSPKSGHDTVSWYQQALGQGPQFIFQYYEEEERQRGNFPDRFSGHQFPNYSSELNVNALLLGDSALYLCASSSTSSYEQYFGPGTRLTVT.

J is TRBJ1-1 and V is TRBV5-6, with D unclear. Trimming pared 5 bases from V and 5 bases from J, leaving 10 bases between. This CDR3 has 12 residues. CDR1 and CDR2 (germline): SGHDT, YYEEEE. CDR3 in amino acids: CASRVGRTEAFF. The CDR3 coding sequence is TGTGCCAGCAGGGTCGGGAGGACTGAAGCTTTCTTT.

This chain connects TRBV7-9 to TRBJ1-2, with 10 bases identical to TRBD1. The germline V gene encodes CDR1 SEHNR and CDR2 FQNEAQ (reference sequence). V lost 5 bases to trimming and J lost 1 base; unmatched junction nucleotides: 4. This CDR3 comprises 15 residues. The CDR3 coding sequence is TGTGCCAGCAGCCCCGGGACAGGGGATAACTATGGCTACACCTTC. Encoded protein: CASSPGTGDNYGYTF.

The gene calls are TRBV6-1 and TRBJ2-7, with 8 bases lining up with TRBD1. The CDR3 consists of 15 residues. The junction had 11 bases not matched to a gene; V was cut back by 5 bases and J by 5 bases. The germline CDR1 and CDR2 sequences are MNHNS and SASEGT. The CDR3 is CASSQTGASSDEQYF. For the CDR3, the DNA is TGTGCCAGCAGTCAGACAGGGGCCAGCTCGGACGAGCAGTACTTC.